Listed below are T cell receptor beta chains from one sample, sequenced in a study of T cell changes during pregnancy in multiple sclerosis. Profiled with immunoSEQ multiplex PCR; TCRdb holds only in-frame clones, not every one. In the table there are about 40,000 clones, around 94% of which are singletons. This specimen consisted of peripheral blood, obtained in the third trimester of pregnancy. The receptor set was obtained from a female donor with multiple sclerosis, enrolled in a pregnancy study. CDR3s include the opening cysteine and the closing phenylalanine or tryptophan. The order of the fields is V gene, J gene, clone size, D gene, CDR3 protein, CDR3 DNA. D genes are given only for firm matches. The size entry is marked missing in some rows and otherwise reads once, few, many or a size class.

>TRBV6-4|TRBJ2-5|-|TRBD2
CASSRTSGEGETQYF
TGTGCCAGCAGCAGAACTAGCGGGGAAGGGGAGACCCAGTACTTC
>TRBV2|TRBJ2-1|-|-
CASSGARGNGYNEQFF
TGTGCCAGCAGTGGGGCCCGGGGGAACGGCTACAATGAGCAGTTCTTC
>TRBV28|TRBJ2-5|-|TRBD2
CASSSGLASSETQYF
TGTGCCAGCAGTTCGGGACTAGCGTCTTCAGAGACCCAGTACTTC
>TRBV7-9|TRBJ1-3|-|-
CASSTPPQGPSGNTIYF
TGTGCCAGCAGCACACCGCCACAGGGTCCCTCTGGAAACACCATATATTTT
>TRBV11-2|TRBJ2-2|-|-
CASRSRGGNTGELFF
TGTGCCAGCAGGTCAAGGGGAGGAAACACCGGGGAGCTGTTTTTT
>TRBV6-1|TRBJ2-1|-|TRBD1
CASSERQGEGNEQFF
TGTGCCAGCAGTGAACGACAGGGAGAGGGCAATGAGCAGTTCTTC
>TRBV29-1|TRBJ2-7|-|TRBD2
CSVDGGSPYEQYF
TGCAGCGTTGACGGCGGGAGTCCCTACGAGCAGTACTTC
>TRBV4-1|TRBJ2-3|-|TRBD2
CASSQDPPGLAGGLTQYF
TGCGCCAGCAGCCAAGACCCGCCGGGACTAGCGGGAGGGCTAACGCAGTATTTT
>TRBV19|TRBJ2-2|-|-
CASSTHRAGELFF
TGTGCCAGTAGCACACATCGGGCCGGGGAGCTGTTTTTT
>TRBV7-3|TRBJ1-1|-|-
CASSSSPSGNTEAFF
TGTGCCAGCAGCTCCAGTCCCTCAGGGAACACTGAAGCTTTCTTT
>TRBV18|TRBJ1-5|-|-
CASSQQGSDQPQHF
TGTGCCAGCTCACAACAGGGATCGGATCAGCCCCAGCATTTT
>TRBV2|TRBJ1-2|-|-
CARARDYGYTF
TGTGCCAGAGCCAGGGATTATGGCTACACCTTC
>TRBV7-3|TRBJ1-1|once|-
CASSTHMNTEAFF
TGTGCCAGCAGCACCCACATGAACACTGAAGCTTTCTTT
>TRBV5-6|TRBJ1-5|-|TRBD1
CASSLWTGVLSNQPQHF
TGTGCCAGCAGCTTGTGGACAGGGGTTTTGAGCAATCAGCCCCAGCATTTT
>TRBV5-1|TRBJ1-2|-|TRBD1
CASSSDQSGTGGSGYTF
TGCGCCAGCAGCTCTGATCAGTCCGGGACAGGGGGCTCCGGCTACACCTTC
>TRBV21-1|TRBJ2-5|-|-
CASKEGAGGETQYF
TGTGCCAGCAAAGAGGGGGCGGGAGGAGAGACCCAGTACTTC
>TRBV5-1|TRBJ1-2|-|TRBD1
CASSLGGTGENYGYTF
TGCGCCAGCAGCTTGGGGGGGACAGGGGAAAACTATGGCTACACCTTC
>TRBV4-1|TRBJ1-5|-|TRBD1
CASSQTTGTRQPQHF
TGCGCCAGCAGCCAAACGACAGGGACGAGGCAGCCCCAGCATTTT
>TRBV2|TRBJ1-1|-|-
CASSLELNTEAFF
TGTGCCAGCAGTCTCGAGTTGAACACTGAAGCTTTCTTT
>TRBV23-1|TRBJ1-2|-|-
CASSSRAYGYTF
TGCGCCAGCAGTTCCAGGGCCTATGGCTACACCTTC
>TRBV7-2|TRBJ1-1|-|-
CASRGGLNTEAFF
TGTGCCAGCCGGGGGGGGTTGAACACTGAAGCTTTCTTT
>TRBV29-1|TRBJ2-1|-|TRBD1
CSVSRQGAPTSSYNEQFF
TGCAGCGTTTCCAGACAGGGGGCACCAACCAGCTCCTACAATGAGCAGTTCTTC
>TRBV5-1|TRBJ1-2|-|-
CASSSDGGPSNYGYTF
TGCGCCAGCAGCTCAGACGGGGGACCTTCTAACTATGGCTACACCTTC
>TRBV21-1|TRBJ1-5|-|-
CASSKVERRVYSNQPQHF
TGTGCCAGCAGCAAAGTCGAACGGAGAGTTTATAGCAATCAGCCCCAGCATTTT
>TRBV30|TRBJ1-4|-|-
CAWRRDYGTNEKLFF
TGTGCCTGGAGGAGGGATTATGGCACTAATGAAAAACTGTTTTTT
>TRBV20-1|TRBJ2-7|-|-
CSAGDTYEQYF
TGCAGTGCTGGGGACACCTACGAGCAGTACTTC
>TRBV27|TRBJ2-5|-|TRBD2
CASSSLRGREYQETQYF
TGTGCCAGCAGTAGCCTTAGAGGGCGGGAGTACCAAGAGACCCAGTACTTC
>TRBV7-8|TRBJ2-3|-|-
CASSLDREYTQYF
TGTGCCAGCAGCTTAGATCGGGAGTACACGCAGTATTTT
>TRBV6-5|TRBJ2-2|-|TRBD2
CASSFSGIVTGELFF
TGTGCCAGCAGTTTTAGCGGGATCGTGACCGGGGAGCTGTTTTTT
>TRBV14|TRBJ2-1|-|-
CASSSFGGGEQFF
TGTGCCAGCAGCTCCTTCGGCGGGGGCGAGCAGTTCTTC
>TRBV5-4|TRBJ2-5|-|TRBD2
CASSPLAGGLQETQYF
TGTGCCAGCAGCCCTTTAGCGGGGGGCCTGCAAGAGACCCAGTACTTC
>TRBV7-9|TRBJ2-1|-|TRBD2
CASIPLAGAFGEQFF
TGTGCCAGCATCCCACTAGCGGGAGCATTTGGTGAGCAGTTCTTC
>TRBV18|TRBJ2-7|-|TRBD2
CASSPGSGKAYEQYF
TGTGCCAGCTCACCAGGGAGCGGGAAGGCATACGAGCAGTACTTC
>TRBV5-4|TRBJ1-4|-|-
CASSVGGGGAGKLFF
TGTGCCAGCAGCGTTGGAGGGGGGGGCGCGGGGAAACTGTTTTTT
>TRBV29-1|TRBJ2-5|-|-
CSVRAGGETQYF
TGCAGCGTTCGAGCTGGAGGGGAGACCCAGTACTTC
>TRBV21-1|TRBJ2-7|-|-
CASRLIDGIEYF
TGTGCCAGCCGCCTCATAGACGGGATTGAGTACTTC
>TRBV10-3|TRBJ1-1|-|-
CAIRSRNTEAFF
TGTGCCATCAGAAGCCGTAACACTGAAGCTTTCTTT
>TRBV11-3|TRBJ2-7|-|-
CASSLDNRDEQYF
TGTGCCAGCAGCTTAGATAACAGGGACGAGCAGTACTTC
>TRBV7-2|TRBJ2-6|-|TRBD1
CASSSGQGSSGANVLTF
TGTGCCAGCAGCTCCGGACAGGGGAGCTCTGGGGCCAACGTCCTGACTTTC
>TRBV5-8|TRBJ2-3|-|TRBD2
CASSSIAGGDTDTQYF
TGTGCCAGCAGCTCCATAGCGGGAGGGGACACAGATACGCAGTATTTT
>TRBV7-6|TRBJ1-5|-|-
CASSLAHQNQPQHF
TGTGCCAGCAGCTTAGCGCACCAGAATCAGCCCCAGCATTTT
>TRBV18|TRBJ1-1|-|-
CASSPYTGNTEAFF
TGTGCCAGCTCACCATATACAGGAAACACTGAAGCTTTCTTT
>TRBV2|TRBJ1-2|-|-
CASSKQVHYGYTF
TGTGCCAGCAGTAAACAGGTCCACTATGGCTACACCTTC
>TRBV7-3|TRBJ2-6|-|TRBD1
CASSLRRQGTGANVLTF
TGTGCCAGCAGCTTAAGACGACAGGGTACCGGGGCCAACGTCCTGACTTTC
>TRBV7-8|TRBJ2-3|-|-
CASSLRGRGDADTQYF
TGTGCCAGCAGCTTAAGGGGGCGGGGGGACGCAGATACGCAGTATTTT
>TRBV9|TRBJ2-5|-|-
CASSAEGETWETQYF
TGTGCCAGCAGCGCTGAGGGGGAGACGTGGGAGACCCAGTACTTC
>TRBV4-3|TRBJ2-7|-|-
CASSHGRDTSYEQYF
TGCGCCAGCAGCCATGGCCGGGACACGTCTTACGAGCAGTACTTC
>TRBV7-5|TRBJ2-7|once|-
CARSFRSGDVYEQYF
TGTGCCAGAAGCTTTAGAAGCGGGGATGTCTACGAGCAGTACTTC
>TRBV7-3|TRBJ2-1|once|-
CASSQGRGYNEQFF
TGTGCCAGCAGCCAAGGTCGGGGATACAATGAGCAGTTCTTC
>TRBV19|TRBJ1-5|-|-
CASSTTGNQPQHF
TGTGCCAGTAGTACGACAGGCAATCAGCCCCAGCATTTT
>TRBV2|TRBJ2-1|-|-
CASKFRSSYNEQFF
TGTGCCAGCAAATTCAGAAGCTCCTACAATGAGCAGTTCTTC
>TRBV6-6|TRBJ2-7|-|TRBD2
CASSPNWASGRYEQYF
TGTGCCAGCAGCCCCAACTGGGCTAGCGGGAGGTACGAGCAGTACTTC
>TRBV6-6|TRBJ2-7|once|TRBD2
CASSLLAGGSYEQYF
TGTGCCAGCAGCCTGCTAGCGGGGGGCTCCTACGAGCAGTACTTC
>TRBV29-1|TRBJ2-1|-|TRBD1
CSLNRGSYNEQFF
TGCAGCCTTAACAGGGGTTCCTACAATGAGCAGTTCTTC
>TRBV13|TRBJ2-2|-|TRBD1
CASSTRDRIVTGELFF
TGTGCCAGCAGCACTAGGGACAGGATCGTGACCGGGGAGCTGTTTTTT
>TRBV6-5|TRBJ1-2|-|-
CASSLNSDSNYGYTF
TGTGCCAGCAGTTTGAACTCCGACAGTAACTATGGCTACACCTTC
>TRBV11-3|TRBJ2-7|-|TRBD2
CASTALAGGAYEQYF
TGTGCCAGCACTGCTCTAGCGGGGGGGGCCTACGAGCAGTACTTC